This T cell receptor (beta chain) was sequenced in a study of blood T cells in healthy people across ages (dated by TCRdb to between 2015 and 2017). Regarding the research as a whole: In model experiments, roughly one uniquely barcoded TCR beta cDNA molecule per two T cells was captured by template switching. Using deep sequencing normalized with unique cDNA molecular identifiers, the study measured how TCR beta repertoire diversity changes with age. The donors were divided into four age groups: young (average around 15 years), middle-aged (about 39), aged (under 70) and long-lived (more than 75). To avoid experimental bias, donors of different ages were randomly spread across the sequencing lanes. Two additional independent replicas of 1 million unique cDNA reads from the same blood draw were analyzed for two donors (one aged 18 to 29 and one aged 80 or older). Overall results and qualifications from the work: Because the CMV infection status of the donors was unknown, age-related changes in expanded clonotypes may potentially have been confounded. Observed TCR beta diversity correlated strongly with the percentage of naive T cells measured by flow cytometry. Estimates of total diversity based on one million sequenced T cells were considered lower bounds and underestimates. Compared with the aged group, the long-lived group had more naive CD4+ T cells, fewer expanded clones and increased TCR diversity, suggesting age selection. Observed TCR beta diversity per million T cells fell roughly linearly with age, and a significant reduction was already apparent by age around 40. Since profiling was done on bulk unsorted PBMCs, naive and antigen-experienced compartments could not be conclusively compared.

Donors were 40 or so systemically healthy Caucasian individuals from Russia aged roughly 6 to 90 years. Each donor gave 8 to 10 milliliters of peripheral blood, drawn into EDTA-treated Vacutainer tubes. Ficoll-Paque density-gradient centrifugation was used to isolate PBMCs, with at least 7 million per sample. Trizol reagent was used to extract total RNA from PBMCs, with at least 6 micrograms per sample. For every donor, flow cytometry on a PBMC aliquot measured the percentage of naive CD45RAhigh/CD27high T cells. Based on the germline V gene, the CDR1 and CDR2 sequences are MNHEY and SVGAGI. Measured from the cysteine to the phenylalanine, the CDR3 is 14 residues long. The CDR3 DNA has 42 bases and is translated from base 1. Library generation was performed with 5' RACE. Sequencing was performed on an Illumina HiSeq 2500. A second PCR of roughly 7 to 12 cycles was performed with a sample-barcoded 5' primer and a J-beta primer mix. Each TCR beta cDNA molecule received a unique molecular identifier from a template-switch 5' adaptor carrying 12 random nucleotides. Each sample yielded at least 2.5 million CDR3-containing paired-end reads. First-strand cDNA synthesis was performed from all RNA using the Mint cDNA synthesis kit, with priming by a TRBC-specific oligonucleotide. Following uracil-DNA glycosylase treatment, all cDNA underwent a first 18-cycle PCR with the universal primers M1SS and BC2_uni_R. Per the original workflow: For normalization, 1 million high-quality reads, each with a distinct molecular identifier, were randomly selected from each sample. Instead of being binned into consensus sequences, reads with shared molecular identifiers were discarded. CDR3 identification, clonotype clustering and error correction used MiTCR with a Q25 quality threshold and the strictest error-elimination algorithm. A nonparametric unseen species model using Euler transformation provided a lower-bound estimate of total TCR beta diversity. TCRdb reanalyzed the raw reads on its own, using fastp at Q25 for trimming and MiXCR for clone calling, and kept in-frame beta chains. All rows with the same CDR3 protein become a single entry with the most common DNA and genes. The V and J calls and clone size come from TCRdb's table, not from the authors' own analysis. This sample has roughly 1.5 million distinct CDR3 sequences in its table, and under 55% of those were observed once. Less than 5% of the sample comes from the top ten.

About this clonotype itself: The antigen it binds to is not known. Sequence at one end of the junction differs from germline and may be a read error.

This clonotype originated in a woman between 18 and 29 years old in good health. Sequenced: blood. The sequence joins TRBV6-5 to TRBJ2-4, with TRBD2 perhaps the D gene, on 5 matching bases. Gene TRBJ2-7 matches the end of the DNA better, so the J call may be wrong. The nucleotide sequence reads as follows: TGTGCCAGCAGCTACTCGACGGCGGGCTACGAGCAGTACTTC. Its protein product is CASSYSTAGYEQYF.